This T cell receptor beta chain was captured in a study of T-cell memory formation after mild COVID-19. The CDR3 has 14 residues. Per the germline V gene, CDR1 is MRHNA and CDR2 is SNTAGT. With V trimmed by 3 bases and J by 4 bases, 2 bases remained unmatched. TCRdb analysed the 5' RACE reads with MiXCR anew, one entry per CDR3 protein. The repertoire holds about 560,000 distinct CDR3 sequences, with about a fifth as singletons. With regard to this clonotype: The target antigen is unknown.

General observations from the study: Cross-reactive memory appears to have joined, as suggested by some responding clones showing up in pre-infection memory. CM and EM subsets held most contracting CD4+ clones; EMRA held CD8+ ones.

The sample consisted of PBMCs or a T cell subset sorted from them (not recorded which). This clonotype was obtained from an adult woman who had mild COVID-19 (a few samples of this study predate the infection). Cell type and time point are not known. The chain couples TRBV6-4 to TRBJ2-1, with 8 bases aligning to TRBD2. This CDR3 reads CASSEGLEYNEQFF. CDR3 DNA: TGTGCCAGCAGTGAGGGACTAGAATACAATGAGCAGTTCTTC.